This T cell receptor beta chain was recorded in a study of CD8 T cells in ankylosing spondylitis. This clonotype was seen many times. The antigen remains undetermined. The study's findings and limits: In reactive arthritis synovial fluid and blood, some motif variants had been reported before. It was reported that disease-linked clones were significantly enriched in matched ankylosing spondylitis synovial fluid.

V gave up 3 bases and J gave up 1 base, with 8 bases separating them. This CDR3 has 13 amino acids. Germline V gene lookup returns CDR1 SQVTM and CDR2 ANQGSEA. Preparation of TCR beta libraries was done by quantitative 5'-RACE with molecular barcodes. One entry per CDR3 protein, called by TCRdb with MiXCR from the 5' RACE reads. The sample holds some 240,000 distinct CDR3 sequences; under 30% are singletons and the top ten take 0.6% to 0.75%. The gene calls are TRBV29-1 and TRBJ2-3; D gene uncertain. The sequence came from a male donor with ankylosing spondylitis or in good health (not recorded which). The sequenced sample was blood, either unsorted or a sorted T cell fraction (not recorded which). CDR3 loop: CSVDGIRTDTQYF. CDR3 coding DNA: TGCAGCGTTGATGGAATTCGCACAGATACGCAGTATTTT.